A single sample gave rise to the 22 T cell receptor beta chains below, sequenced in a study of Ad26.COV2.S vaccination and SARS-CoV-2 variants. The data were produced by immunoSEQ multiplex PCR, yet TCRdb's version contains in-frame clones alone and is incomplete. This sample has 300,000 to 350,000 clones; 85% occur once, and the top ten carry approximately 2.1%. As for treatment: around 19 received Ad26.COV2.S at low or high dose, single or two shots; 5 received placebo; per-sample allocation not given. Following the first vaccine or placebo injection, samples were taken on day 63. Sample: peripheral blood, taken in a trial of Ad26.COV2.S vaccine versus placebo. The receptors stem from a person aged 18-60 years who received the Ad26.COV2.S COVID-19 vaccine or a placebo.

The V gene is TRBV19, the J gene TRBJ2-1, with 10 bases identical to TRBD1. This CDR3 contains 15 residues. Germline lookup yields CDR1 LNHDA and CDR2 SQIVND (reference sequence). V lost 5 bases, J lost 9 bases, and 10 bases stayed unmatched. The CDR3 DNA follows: TGTGCCAGTAGTTCCCGGGACAGGGGATATGTTGAGCAGTTCTTC. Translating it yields CASSSRDRGYVEQFF.

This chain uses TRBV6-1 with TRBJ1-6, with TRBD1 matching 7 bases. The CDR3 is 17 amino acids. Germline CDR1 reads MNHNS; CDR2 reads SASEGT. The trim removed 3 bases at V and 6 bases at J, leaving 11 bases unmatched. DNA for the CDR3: TGTGCCAGCAGTGAGGCAGGGGGGACCTTTGTTAATTCACCCCTCCACTTT. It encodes CASSEAGGTFVNSPLHF.

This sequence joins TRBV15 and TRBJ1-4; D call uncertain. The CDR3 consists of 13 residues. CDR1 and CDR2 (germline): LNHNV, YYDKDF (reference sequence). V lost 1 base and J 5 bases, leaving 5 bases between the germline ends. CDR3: CATSRAPNEKLFF. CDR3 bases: TGTGCCACCAGCAGAGCCCCAAATGAAAAACTGTTTTTT.

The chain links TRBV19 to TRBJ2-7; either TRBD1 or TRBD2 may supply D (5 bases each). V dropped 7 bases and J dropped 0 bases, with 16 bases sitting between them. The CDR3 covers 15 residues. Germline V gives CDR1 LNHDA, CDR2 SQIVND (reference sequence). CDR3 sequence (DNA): TGTGCCAGTACCACTAAACTGGGGGACTCCTACGAGCAGTACTTC. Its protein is CASTTKLGDSYEQYF.

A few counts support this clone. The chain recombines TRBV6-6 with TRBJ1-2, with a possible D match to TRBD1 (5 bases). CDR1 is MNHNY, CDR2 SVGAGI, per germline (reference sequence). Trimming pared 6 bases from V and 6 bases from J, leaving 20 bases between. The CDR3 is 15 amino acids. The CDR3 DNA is TGTGCCAGCAGCTACCCGGGGGTACTTTCGGATGGCTACACCTTC. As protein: CASSYPGVLSDGYTF.

The CDR3 nucleotides are TGTGCCAGCGGAGTAGAAGGGCACACTGAAGCTTTCTTT. Its protein is CASGVEGHTEAFF. The chain combines TRBV9 with TRBJ1-1; no clear D. The CDR3 loop spans 13 amino acids. Germline CDR1 and CDR2: SGDLS and YYNGEE. Trimming pared 7 bases from V and 3 bases from J, leaving 13 bases between.

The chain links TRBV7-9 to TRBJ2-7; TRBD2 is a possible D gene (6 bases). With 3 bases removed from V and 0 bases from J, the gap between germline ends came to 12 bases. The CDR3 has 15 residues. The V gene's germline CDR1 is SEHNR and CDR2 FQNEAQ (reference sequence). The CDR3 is CASSLRAGNSYEQYF. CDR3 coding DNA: TGTGCCAGCAGCTTGCGGGCGGGGAACTCCTACGAGCAGTACTTC.

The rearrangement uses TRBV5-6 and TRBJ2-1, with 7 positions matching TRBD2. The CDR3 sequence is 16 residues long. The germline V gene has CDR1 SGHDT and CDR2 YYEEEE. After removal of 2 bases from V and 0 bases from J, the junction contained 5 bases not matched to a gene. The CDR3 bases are TGTGCCAGCAGCTTCGGAGCGGGAAGCTCCTACAATGAGCAGTTCTTC. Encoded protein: CASSFGAGSSYNEQFF.

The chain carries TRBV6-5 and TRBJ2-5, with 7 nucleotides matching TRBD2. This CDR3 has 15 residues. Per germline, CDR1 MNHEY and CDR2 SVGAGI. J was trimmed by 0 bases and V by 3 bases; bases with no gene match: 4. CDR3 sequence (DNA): TGTGCCAGCAGTTATGGGGGGGAAAACCAAGAGACCCAGTACTTC. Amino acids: CASSYGGENQETQYF.

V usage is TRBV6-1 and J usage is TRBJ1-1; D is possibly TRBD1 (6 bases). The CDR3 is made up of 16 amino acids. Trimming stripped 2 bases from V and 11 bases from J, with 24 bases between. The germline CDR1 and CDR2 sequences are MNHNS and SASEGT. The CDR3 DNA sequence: TGTGCCAGCAGTGAAAGGGGGGTTGGGGCTATGGAGATGGCTTTCTTT. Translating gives CASSERGVGAMEMAFF.

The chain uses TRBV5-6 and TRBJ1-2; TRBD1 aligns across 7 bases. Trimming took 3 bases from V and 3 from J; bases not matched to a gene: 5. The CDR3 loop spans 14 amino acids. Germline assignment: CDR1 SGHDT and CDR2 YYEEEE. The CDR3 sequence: CASSSVDRDYGYTF. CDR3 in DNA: TGTGCCAGCAGCTCCGTTGACAGGGACTATGGCTACACCTTC.

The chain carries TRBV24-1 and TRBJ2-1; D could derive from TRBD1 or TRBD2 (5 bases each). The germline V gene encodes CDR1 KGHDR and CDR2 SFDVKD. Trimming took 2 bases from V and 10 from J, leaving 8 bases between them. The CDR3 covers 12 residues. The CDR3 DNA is TGTGCCACCAGTGATTCAGGGACGGAGCAGTTCTTC. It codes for CATSDSGTEQFF.

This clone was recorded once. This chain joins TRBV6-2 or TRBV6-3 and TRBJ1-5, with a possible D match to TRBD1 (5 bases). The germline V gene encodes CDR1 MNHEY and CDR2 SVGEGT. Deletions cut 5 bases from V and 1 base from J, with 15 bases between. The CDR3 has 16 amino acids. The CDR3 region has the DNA TGTGCCAGCAGTCCCTATGGGGGAATAAGCAATCAGCCCCAGCATTTT. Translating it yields CASSPYGGISNQPQHF.

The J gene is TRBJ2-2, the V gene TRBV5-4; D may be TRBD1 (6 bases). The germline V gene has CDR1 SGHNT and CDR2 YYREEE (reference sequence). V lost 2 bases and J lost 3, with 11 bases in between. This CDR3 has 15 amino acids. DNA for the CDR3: TGTGCCAGCAGCTTATCAGGGGTGGACACCGGGGAGCTGTTTTTT. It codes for CASSLSGVDTGELFF.

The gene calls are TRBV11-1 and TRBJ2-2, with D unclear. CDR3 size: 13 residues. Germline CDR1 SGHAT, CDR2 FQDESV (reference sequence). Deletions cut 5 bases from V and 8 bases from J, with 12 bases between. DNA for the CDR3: TGTGCCAGCAGCCACTCCTTGGCGGGGGAGCTGTTTTTT. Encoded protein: CASSHSLAGELFF. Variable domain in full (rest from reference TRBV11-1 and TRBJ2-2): EAEVAQSPRYKITEKSQAVAFWCDPISGHATLYWYRQILGQGPELLVQFQDESVVDDSQLPKDRFSAERLKGVDSTLKIQPAELGDSAMYLCASSHSLAGELFFGEGSRLTVL.

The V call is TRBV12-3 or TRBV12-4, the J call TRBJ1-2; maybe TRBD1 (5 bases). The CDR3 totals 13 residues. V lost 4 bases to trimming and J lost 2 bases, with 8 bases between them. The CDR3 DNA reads TGTGCCAGCAGTTGGGGGGAAAACTATGGCTACACCTTC. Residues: CASSWGENYGYTF.

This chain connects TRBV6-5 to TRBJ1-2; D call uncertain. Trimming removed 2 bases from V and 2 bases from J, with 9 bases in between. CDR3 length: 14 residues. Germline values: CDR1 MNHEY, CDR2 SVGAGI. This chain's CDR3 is CASSYGRSNYGYTF. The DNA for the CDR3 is TGTGCCAGCAGTTACGGCAGATCCAACTATGGCTACACCTTC.

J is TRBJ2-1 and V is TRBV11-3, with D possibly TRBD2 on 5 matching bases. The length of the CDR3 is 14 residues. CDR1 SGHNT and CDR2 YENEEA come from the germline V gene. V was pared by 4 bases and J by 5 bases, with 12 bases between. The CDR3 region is CASSSAGLNNEQFF. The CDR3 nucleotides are TGTGCCAGCAGCTCCGCTGGACTGAACAATGAGCAGTTCTTC.

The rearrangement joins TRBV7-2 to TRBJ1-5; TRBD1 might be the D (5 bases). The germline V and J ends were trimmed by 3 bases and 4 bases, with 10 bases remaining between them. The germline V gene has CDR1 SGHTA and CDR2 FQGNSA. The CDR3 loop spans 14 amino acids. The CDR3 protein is CASSFDSRNQPQHF. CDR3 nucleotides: TGTGCCAGCAGCTTCGACAGCCGGAATCAGCCCCAGCATTTT.

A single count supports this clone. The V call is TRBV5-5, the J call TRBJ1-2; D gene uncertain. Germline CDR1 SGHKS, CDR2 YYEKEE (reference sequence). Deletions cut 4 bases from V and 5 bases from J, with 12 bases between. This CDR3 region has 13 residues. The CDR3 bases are TGTGCCAGCAGCGGAGGGAGTAATTATGGCTACACCTTC. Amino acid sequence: CASSGGSNYGYTF.

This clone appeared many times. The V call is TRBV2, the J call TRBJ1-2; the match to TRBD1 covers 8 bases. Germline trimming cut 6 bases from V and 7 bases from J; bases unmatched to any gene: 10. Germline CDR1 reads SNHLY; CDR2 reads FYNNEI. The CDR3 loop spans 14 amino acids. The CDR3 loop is CASRGQAPQGGYTF. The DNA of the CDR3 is TGTGCCAGCAGGGGACAGGCCCCCCAAGGTGGCTACACCTTC.

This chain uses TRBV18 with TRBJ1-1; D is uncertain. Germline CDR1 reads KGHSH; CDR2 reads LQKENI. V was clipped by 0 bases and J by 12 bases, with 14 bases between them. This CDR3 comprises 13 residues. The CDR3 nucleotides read TGTGCCAGCTCACCACCGTCCGACGGCACGACTTTCTTT. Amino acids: CASSPPSDGTTFF.